This T cell receptor beta chain was sequenced during a study of blood T cell repertoires in COVID-19. Study-level information: Collection of acute and convalescent COVID-19 samples took place in the United States, Italy and Spain. T cells, B-cell-depleted T cells, or PBMCs supplied cDNA or gDNA.

As originally analysed: It was from reference gene primer amplification that nucleated cell counts were estimated. Generated by immunoSEQ multiplex PCR, the TCRdb table keeps only in-frame clones and is missing some. V and J calls and clone size come straight from that table; D and trimming were deduced from the DNA. This sample yields some 350,000 clones, of which about 88% are seen a single time; 5.5% to 7.5% belongs to the top ten. From germline, CDR1 is SGDLS and CDR2 YYNGEE. The V and J ends lost 4 bases and 5 bases, in that order; junction bases with no gene match: 5. The CDR3 sequence is 14 residues long.

The clonotype comes from a woman aged 70 to 79 with COVID-19, enrolled during active disease. The V and J genes are TRBV9 and TRBJ2-1; 8 bases agree with TRBD2. The sequencing input was peripheral blood. DNA for the CDR3: TGTGCCAGCAGCACGGGGGGGTTTGACAATGAGCAGTTCTTC. Its protein is CASSTGGFDNEQFF.